These 23 T cell receptor beta chains share one sample of origin, sequenced in a study of T-cell memory formation after mild COVID-19. MiXCR was run by TCRdb on the 5' RACE reads, yielding one entry per CDR3 protein. The sample holds under 110,000 distinct CDR3 sequences, over 15% seen once. Sequenced sample: PBMCs or a T cell subset sorted from them (not recorded which). Receptors originate from an adult woman who had mild COVID-19 (a few samples of this study predate the infection). Cell type and time point are not known.

The gene calls are TRBV10-3 and TRBJ2-1; 9 bases map to TRBD2. Germline V gene sequence: CDR1 ENHRY, CDR2 SYGVKD. This CDR3 is 13 amino acids long. V lost 8 bases and J lost 4; bases outside the gene matches: 3. As DNA, the CDR3 is TGTGCCATCGCGGGGGGGTCTTACAATGAGCAGTTCTTC. It yields the protein CAIAGGSYNEQFF.

This clonotype was detected only a few times. This chain uses TRBV12-3 or TRBV12-4 with TRBJ2-3; D is ambiguous. The V gene lost 2 bases and the J gene lost 0 bases, with 12 bases spanning the gap. CDR3 size: 16 residues. The CDR3 is CASSLRLSSSTDTQYF. As DNA, the CDR3 is TGTGCCAGCAGTTTACGTTTGTCTTCTAGCACAGATACGCAGTATTTT.

V gene TRBV7-9 combines with J gene TRBJ2-3, with 8 bases matching TRBD2. V was pared by 8 bases and J by 4 bases, with 20 bases of the junction left unmatched. The germline V gene encodes CDR1 SEHNR and CDR2 FQNEAQ (reference sequence). This CDR3 spans 18 amino acids. The CDR3 sequence is CASFIAGRAQMTADTQYF. The CDR3 DNA is TGTGCCAGCTTCATAGCCGGGAGGGCACAGATGACAGCAGATACGCAGTATTTT.

The chain employs TRBV5-1 and TRBJ1-1; a weak D match, TRBD1 (6 bases). Deletions cut 4 bases from V and 1 base from J, with 8 bases between. The CDR3 consists of 13 residues. Germline V gene lookup returns CDR1 SGHRS and CDR2 YFSETQ. This chain's CDR3 is CASSDRSNTEAFF. CDR3 nucleotides: TGCGCCAGCAGCGACAGGTCGAACACTGAAGCTTTCTTT.

This clonotype was detected a few times. This chain joins TRBV9 and TRBJ1-5, with a weak D call TRBD1 (6 bases). Trimming stripped 4 bases from V and 7 bases from J, with 15 bases between. Germline-derived CDR1 and CDR2 are SGDLS and YYNGEE. CDR3 length: 14 residues. Written as DNA, the CDR3 is TGTGCCAGCAGCCCGGGGGCAGGGCCACAGCCCCAGCATTTT. It encodes CASSPGAGPQPQHF. The full variable domain, with the rest looked up from reference TRBV9 and TRBJ1-5, is DSGVTQTPKHLITATGQRVTLRCSPRSGDLSVYWYQQSLDQGLQFLIQYYNGEERAKGNILERFSAQQFPDLHSELNLSSLELGDSALYFCASSPGAGPQPQHFGDGTRLSIL.

This clonotype came up a few times. The chain joins TRBV9 to TRBJ2-7; 9 bases line up with TRBD2. The CDR3 sequence is 15 residues long. Germline loops: CDR1 SGDLS, CDR2 YYNGEE. V was clipped by 3 bases and J by 1 base; unmatched bases: 5. CDR3 nucleotides: TGTGCCAGCAGCGATCTGACTAGCGGATCCTACGAGCAGTACTTC. Its translation is CASSDLTSGSYEQYF.

This clonotype was seen a few times. The chain uses TRBV27 and TRBJ2-1; D possibly corresponds to TRBD1 (5 bases). V lost 5 bases to trimming and J lost 1 base, with 12 bases between them. The CDR3 sequence is 15 residues long. Germline CDR1 and CDR2: MNHEY and SMNVEV (reference sequence). Here the CDR3 reads CASSETGASYNEQFF. The CDR3, as DNA: TGTGCCAGCAGTGAAACAGGAGCTTCCTACAATGAGCAGTTCTTC.

This clonotype was observed a few times. V gene TRBV27 combines with J gene TRBJ1-4; maybe TRBD1 (6 bases). In germline, CDR1 is MNHEY, CDR2 SMNVEV (reference sequence). This CDR3 region has 16 residues. The V end was cut by 1 base, the J end by 0 bases, with 9 bases between. As DNA, the CDR3 is TGTGCCAGCAGTTTATTACAGGGAACAACTAATGAAAAACTGTTTTTT. This translates into CASSLLQGTTNEKLFF.

The CDR3, as DNA: TGTGCCAGCAGCTGGACCCTGAAGGGCACTGAAGCTTTCTTT. It encodes CASSWTLKGTEAFF. The chain joins TRBV2 to TRBJ1-1; D not certain. Germline CDR1 reads SNHLY; CDR2 reads FYNNEI. Trimming shortened V by 6 bases and J by 4 bases, and 15 bases separated the two germline ends. This CDR3 spans 14 amino acids. Complete variable domain (other parts from reference TRBV2 and TRBJ1-1): EPEVTQTPSHQVTQMGQEVILRCVPISNHLYFYWYRQILGQKVEFLVSFYNNEISEKSEIFDDQFSVERPDGSNFTLKIRSTKLEDSAMYFCASSWTLKGTEAFFGQGTRLTVV.

The rearrangement links TRBV6-1 to TRBJ1-2, with D uncertain. The CDR3 length is 16 residues. V dropped 4 bases and J dropped 8 bases, with 23 bases sitting between them. Germline-derived CDR1 and CDR2 are MNHNS and SASEGT. CDR3 bases: TGTGCCAGCAGTGCCTCGATAGGACCTACGATGTGGGGCTACACCTTC. Its protein is CASSASIGPTMWGYTF.

Only a few counts were recorded for this clonotype. The chain carries TRBV19 and TRBJ1-1; D is perhaps TRBD1 (6 bases). The CDR3 is made up of 16 amino acids. From germline, CDR1 is LNHDA and CDR2 SQIVND (reference sequence). Deletions cut 5 bases from V and 6 bases from J, with 22 bases between. The CDR3 is CASSWGPGSAAPEAFF. The CDR3 region has the DNA TGTGCCAGTAGTTGGGGGCCCGGGAGTGCTGCTCCTGAAGCTTTCTTT.

This rearrangement joins TRBV7-9 to TRBJ2-5; perhaps TRBD2 as D (7 bases). Looked up from germline, CDR1 is SEHNR and CDR2 is FQNEAQ (reference sequence). The CDR3 contains 15 residues. The V end lost 4 bases, the J end lost 7 bases, and 19 bases lay between the germline ends. The CDR3 protein is CASSSGGTSAGTQYF. The CDR3 DNA sequence: TGTGCCAGCAGCTCGGGGGGCACTAGCGCCGGGACCCAGTACTTC.

This rearrangement joins TRBV2 to TRBJ2-1; D is ambiguous. This CDR3 has 13 residues. Looked up from germline, CDR1 is SNHLY and CDR2 is FYNNEI. V lost 4 bases and J 3 bases, leaving 7 bases between the germline ends. CDR3 DNA: TGTGCCAGCAGTGGGGCAGACTACAATGAGCAGTTCTTC. It specifies CASSGADYNEQFF.

J is TRBJ1-1 and V is TRBV25-1; possible D gene TRBD1, 6 bases. CDR3 size: 14 residues. The germline V gene has CDR1 MGHDK and CDR2 SYGVNS. Deletions cut 6 bases from V and 5 bases from J, with 16 bases between. CDR3 nucleotides: TGTGCCAGCAGCCTACAGGGATCGAGGACTGAAGCTTTCTTT. Translated, it gives CASSLQGSRTEAFF.

The gene calls are TRBV6-4 and TRBJ2-3, with D uncertain. Between the trimmed V and J ends, which lost 2 bases and 3 bases, there was a span of 6 bases. Germline V gene sequence: CDR1 MRHNA, CDR2 SNTAGT. This CDR3 has 13 residues. The CDR3 DNA sequence: TGTGCCAGCAGTGACAGCCCGACAGATACGCAGTATTTT. Encoded protein: CASSDSPTDTQYF.

The V call is TRBV2, the J call TRBJ2-3; 12 nucleotides agree with TRBD2. The CDR3 length is 16 residues. V shed 6 bases, J shed 2 bases, and the junction held 6 bases outside the gene matches. Germline lookup yields CDR1 SNHLY and CDR2 FYNNEI. CDR3: CASRGGLAGITDTQYF. The CDR3 DNA follows: TGTGCCAGCAGGGGAGGACTAGCGGGGATCACAGATACGCAGTATTTT.

This clonotype was observed a handful of times. The chain joins TRBV7-3 to TRBJ1-3; D unclear. Between the trimmed V and J ends, which lost 3 bases and 4 bases, there was a span of 7 bases. Germline values: CDR1 SGHTA, CDR2 FQGTGA. The CDR3 is made up of 13 amino acids. CDR3 protein: CASSFGGGNTIYF. The CDR3 nucleotides are TGTGCCAGCAGCTTTGGAGGAGGAAACACCATATATTTT.

The rearrangement uses TRBV3-1 and TRBJ2-5; TRBD1 might be the D (7 bases). V was trimmed by 2 bases and J by 0 bases, leaving 16 bases between them. The CDR3 contains 17 residues. Germline V gene sequence: CDR1 LGHDT, CDR2 YNNKEL (reference sequence). This chain's CDR3 is CASSQLSAGQYQETQYF. Written as DNA, the CDR3 is TGTGCCAGCAGCCAATTGTCCGCGGGACAGTACCAAGAGACCCAGTACTTC.

V and J are TRBV20-1 and TRBJ2-3; 7 bases are shared with TRBD2. Germline V CDR1 and CDR2: DFQATT, SNEGSKA (reference sequence). Losses at the gene ends were 5 bases for V and 1 base for J; bases not matched to a gene: 9. This CDR3 region has 15 residues. The CDR3 loop reads CSAGRSGKGTDTQYF. CDR3 DNA sequence: TGCAGTGCTGGAAGGAGCGGGAAAGGCACAGATACGCAGTATTTT.

The chain links TRBV12-5 to TRBJ2-7, with a weak D call TRBD2 (6 bases). V lost 5 bases to trimming and J lost 5 bases, with 13 bases between them. There are 13 residues in the CDR3. Germline CDR1 and CDR2: LGHNT and FRNRAP. The CDR3 DNA follows: TGTGCTAGTGGTCCCCCGGGGGACGACGAGCAGTACTTC. Residues: CASGPPGDDEQYF.

V usage is TRBV11-2 and J usage is TRBJ1-1; D possibly corresponds to TRBD1 (5 bases). Germline values: CDR1 SGHAT, CDR2 FQNNGV. V was clipped by 1 base and J by 7 bases, with 13 bases between them. The CDR3 runs 14 residues. The CDR3 loop is CASSLGGMGDEAFF. The DNA of the CDR3 is TGTGCCAGCAGCTTAGGGGGGATGGGGGATGAAGCTTTCTTT. The variable domain in full, completed from reference TRBV11-2 and TRBJ1-1, reads EAGVAQSPRYKIIEKRQSVAFWCNPISGHATLYWYQQILGQGPKLLIQFQNNGVVDDSQLPKDRFSAERLKGVDSTLKIQPAKLEDSAVYLCASSLGGMGDEAFFGQGTRLTVV.

This chain links TRBV9 with TRBJ1-1; TRBD1 aligns across 10 bases. V lost 0 bases and J lost 4; bases outside the gene matches: 6. This CDR3 has 16 amino acids. Germline lookup yields CDR1 SGDLS and CDR2 YYNGEE. The CDR3 protein is CASSVGGQGLSTEAFF. Here the CDR3 DNA reads TGTGCCAGCAGCGTAGGGGGACAGGGGTTGTCCACTGAAGCTTTCTTT.

The table lists this clonotype with many counts. This chain connects TRBV7-9 to TRBJ2-7; D is unresolved. Germline CDR1 is SEHNR and CDR2 is FQNEAQ (reference sequence). This CDR3 comprises 12 residues. The ends were cut back, 0 bases at V and 5 bases at J, with 5 bases in the middle. CDR3 in amino acids: CASSLAIDEQYF. In DNA form, the CDR3 reads TGTGCCAGCAGCTTAGCGATCGACGAGCAGTACTTC.